This TCR beta chain was recovered during a study of cytomegalovirus exposure and HLA in healthy donors. Overall study findings and caveats: A few CMV-associated chains were confirmed in vitro to be specific for CMV antigens. In a later analysis, first-cohort TCR clusters were found to tend to co-occur in the approximately 120 validation repertoires.

Per the germline V gene, CDR1 is MDHEN and CDR2 is SYDVKM. This CDR3 has 13 amino acids. Germline trimming cut 3 bases from V and 8 bases from J; bases unmatched to any gene: 5. Produced via immunoSEQ multiplex PCR; TCRdb's table is partial and in-frame only. The profile shows under 250,000 clones, 87% of them singletons. Regarding this clone: Its cognate antigen is unknown.

The material sequenced was PBMCs. The TCR sequence derives from a woman under 30 in good health and CMV-seropositive. The chain uses TRBV28 and TRBJ1-2; 8 nucleotides align to TRBD1. Written as DNA, the CDR3 is TGTGCCAGCAGTTTCCAGGGGGCGCTCGGCTACACCTTC. It specifies CASSFQGALGYTF.